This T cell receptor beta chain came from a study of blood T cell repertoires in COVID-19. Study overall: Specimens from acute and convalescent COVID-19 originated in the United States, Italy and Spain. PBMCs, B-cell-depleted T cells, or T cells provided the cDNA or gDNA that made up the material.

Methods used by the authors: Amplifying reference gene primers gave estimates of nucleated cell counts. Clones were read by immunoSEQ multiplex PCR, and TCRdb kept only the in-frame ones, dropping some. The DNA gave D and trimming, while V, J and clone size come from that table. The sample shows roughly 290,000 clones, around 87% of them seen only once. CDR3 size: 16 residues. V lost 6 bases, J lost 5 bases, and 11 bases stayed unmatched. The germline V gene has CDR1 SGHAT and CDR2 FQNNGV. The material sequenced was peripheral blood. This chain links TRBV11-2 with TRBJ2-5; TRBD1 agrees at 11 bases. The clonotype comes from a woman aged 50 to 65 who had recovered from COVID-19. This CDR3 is CASRTHRTGGGETQYF. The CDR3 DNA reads TGTGCCAGCAGGACTCACAGGACAGGGGGCGGTGAGACCCAGTACTTC.